This T cell receptor (beta chain) emerged from a study of OX40 agonist ivuxolimab in advanced cancers. Here immunoSEQ multiplex PCR was the method, and the copy in TCRdb shows in-frame clones only, minus some. The table records 11,000 to 15,000 clones, 80% to 90% of them present only once. This CDR3 contains 15 residues. CDR1 is LGHNA, CDR2 YNFKEQ, per germline. Trimming stripped 5 bases from V and 7 bases from J, with 18 bases between. This rearrangement joins TRBV4-2 to TRBJ2-1; D may be TRBD2 (6 bases). This sample comprised CD4+ or CD8+ T cells sorted from blood, obtained in a trial of the OX40 agonist ivuxolimab. The receptor's source is an adult with an advanced solid tumor such as melanoma, head and neck, liver or kidney cancer. The CDR3 sequence is CASSSRGSGDNEQFF. CDR3 nucleotide sequence: TGTGCCAGCAGCTCCCGGGGTAGCGGCGATAATGAGCAGTTCTTC.